This entry is about one T cell receptor (beta chain). Its specificity is unknown. The protocol was immunoSEQ multiplex PCR, while the TCRdb copy is restricted to in-frame clones and leaves out a portion. Of 11,000 to 15,000 clones listed, approximately 80% are singletons. Deletions cut 7 bases from V and 2 bases from J, with 16 bases between. This CDR3 is 15 amino acids long. Germline CDR1 and CDR2: MDHEN and SYDVKM. Each case's diagnosis was confirmed by two pathologists on H&E. Macro-dissection enriched premalignant or tumor cells before nucleic acid extraction. This specimen belongs to a study of immune evolution from preneoplasia to lung adenocarcinoma. Looking at the study overall: HLA loss of heterozygosity: around 6.5% AIS, less than 18% MIA, about 35% ADC, none AAH.

Study-level results: From normal lung to invasive adenocarcinoma, top clone frequencies appeared to decrease.

The sample was FFPE minimally invasive lung adenocarcinoma tissue. This receptor was obtained from a person aged 65 to 79 with lung adenocarcinoma. The chain recombines TRBV28 with TRBJ2-3; D may be TRBD2 (6 bases). This CDR3 is CASKKGRGNTDTQYF. CDR3 sequence (DNA): TGTGCCAGCAAGAAGGGACGGGGGAACACAGATACGCAGTATTTT.